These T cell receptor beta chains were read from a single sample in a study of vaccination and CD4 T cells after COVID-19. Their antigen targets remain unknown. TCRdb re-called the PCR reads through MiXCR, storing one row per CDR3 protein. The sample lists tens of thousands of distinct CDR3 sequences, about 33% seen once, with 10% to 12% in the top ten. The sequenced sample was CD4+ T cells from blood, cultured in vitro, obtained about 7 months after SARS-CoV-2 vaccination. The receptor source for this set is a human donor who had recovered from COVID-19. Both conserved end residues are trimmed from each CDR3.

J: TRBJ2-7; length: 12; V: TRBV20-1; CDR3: SACTPGYGYEQY
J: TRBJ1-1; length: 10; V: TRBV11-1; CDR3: ASSLYLEKAF
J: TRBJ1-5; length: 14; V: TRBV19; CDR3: ASSPGDRGQGQPQH
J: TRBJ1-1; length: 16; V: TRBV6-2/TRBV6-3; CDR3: ASFIGAGVNRAATEAF
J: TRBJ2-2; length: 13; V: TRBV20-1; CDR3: SARPSPRNTGELF
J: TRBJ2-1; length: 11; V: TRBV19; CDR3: ATSPRGYNEQF
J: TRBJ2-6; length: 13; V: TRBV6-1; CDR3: ASTNGGAGANVLT
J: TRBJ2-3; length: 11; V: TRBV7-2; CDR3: ASSSPQPDTQY
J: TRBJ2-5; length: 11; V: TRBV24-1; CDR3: ATSAVSQETQY
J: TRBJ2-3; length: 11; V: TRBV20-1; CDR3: SARRGAVDTQY
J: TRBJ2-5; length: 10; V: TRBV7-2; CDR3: ASTFERETQY
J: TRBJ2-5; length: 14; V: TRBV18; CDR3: ASSPLGTGSAETQY
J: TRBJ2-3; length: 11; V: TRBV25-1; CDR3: ASTRFSTDTQY
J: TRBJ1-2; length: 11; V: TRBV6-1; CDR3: ASRTQGLGGYT
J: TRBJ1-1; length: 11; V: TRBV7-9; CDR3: ASSLGQGTEAF
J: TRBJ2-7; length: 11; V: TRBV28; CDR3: ASSSPVSYEQY
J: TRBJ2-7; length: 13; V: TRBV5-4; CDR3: ASSVTGTGNGEQY
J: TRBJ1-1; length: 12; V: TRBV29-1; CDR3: SVARDRGLSEAF
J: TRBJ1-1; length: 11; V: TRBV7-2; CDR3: ASSFLNGHEAF
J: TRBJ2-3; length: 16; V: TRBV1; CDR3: TSIPGLAPQDGPDTQY
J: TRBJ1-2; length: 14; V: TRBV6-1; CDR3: ASSEARDRGNYGYT